This TCR beta chain was sequenced for a study of T cell repertoires in cytomegalovirus infection. About the research overall: Public TCR beta signatures marked donors with CMV infection and the matching HLA. Whole-study findings and limits: Using cumulative public TCR beta family frequency, the authors identified those who carried CMV together with the relevant HLA. The study found HLA-C-restricted CMV-specific TCR beta clonotypes dominating the ex vivo response.

TCRdb independently ran MiXCR on the reads; one entry per CDR3 protein. The sample consists of approximately 500,000 distinct CDR3 sequences, more than 15% of them appearing once. The table lists this clonotype with many counts. Its specificity is unknown. Sequences were obtained from CD8+ T cells from PBMCs. The source is a human donor in good health (CMV status not recorded). Some clones in this sample may be carry-over from other donors' samples.

CDR3 in DNA: TGTGCCAGCAGCTTACAGGTTGTCGGTGAAGCTTTCTTT. This gives the protein CASSLQVVGEAFF. The chain has TRBV5-6 and TRBJ1-1; TRBD1 is a possible D gene (5 bases). The CDR3 length is 13 residues. V was shortened by 2 bases and J by 7 bases, with 12 bases between the two germline ends. The germline V gene has CDR1 SGHDT and CDR2 YYEEEE.